The rows below give T cell receptor beta chains drawn from one sample of a study of naive and memory T cell subsets. TCRdb processed the UMI-ligation and nested PCR reads anew with MiXCR; each CDR3 protein has one entry. The sample lists over 110,000 distinct CDR3 sequences; approximately 18% were seen once. The sequencing input was naive CD8+ T cells from blood. Receptors were obtained from a human donor in good health. Both conserved end residues are part of each CDR3. D genes are given only for firm matches. Only some rows state a clone size, as once, few, many or a class for expanded clones.

D gene: -
J gene: TRBJ2-5
V gene: TRBV21-1
clone size: -
CDR3 DNA: TGTGCCAGCAGCAAATTGCAGGGGCTGGTGGAGACCCAGTACTTC
CDR3 protein: CASSKLQGLVETQYF

D gene: -
J gene: TRBJ2-3
V gene: TRBV5-1
clone size: -
CDR3 DNA: TGCGCCAGCAGCTTGGCTAGCGATAGCACAGATACGCAGTATTTT
CDR3 protein: CASSLASDSTDTQYF

D gene: TRBD1
J gene: TRBJ2-7
V gene: TRBV5-4
clone size: -
CDR3 DNA: TGTGCCAGCAGCTTGAATCTGGACAGGGGCTGGTCCTACGAGCAGTACTTC
CDR3 protein: CASSLNLDRGWSYEQYF

D gene: -
J gene: TRBJ1-4
V gene: TRBV6-9
clone size: few
CDR3 DNA: TGTGCCAGCAGTTTAGACAGCCGTATTAATGAAAAACTGTTTTTT
CDR3 protein: CASSLDSRINEKLFF

D gene: -
J gene: TRBJ1-2
V gene: TRBV5-5
clone size: -
CDR3 DNA: TGTGCCAGCACCTTACCTCAGGGCCATATCGGCTACACCTTC
CDR3 protein: CASTLPQGHIGYTF

D gene: -
J gene: TRBJ2-4
V gene: TRBV28
clone size: -
CDR3 DNA: TGTGCCAGCAGTTTATGGGAGACGGAGTCGAAGGACATTCAGTACTTC
CDR3 protein: CASSLWETESKDIQYF

D gene: -
J gene: TRBJ2-2
V gene: TRBV29-1
clone size: -
CDR3 DNA: TGCAGCGTTGAAGAGAACGCCCGGAGAACCGGGGAGCTGTTTTTT
CDR3 protein: CSVEENARRTGELFF

D gene: -
J gene: TRBJ2-2
V gene: TRBV6-5
clone size: -
CDR3 DNA: TGTGCCAGCAGTTACTCGCCGCCTACAGGATCGAACACCGGGGAGCTGTTTTTT
CDR3 protein: CASSYSPPTGSNTGELFF

D gene: TRBD2
J gene: TRBJ2-3
V gene: TRBV29-1
clone size: many
CDR3 DNA: TGCAGCGTTGGGCGGGAGAACACAGATACGCAGTATTTT
CDR3 protein: CSVGRENTDTQYF

D gene: -
J gene: TRBJ2-7
V gene: TRBV20-1
clone size: -
CDR3 DNA: TGCAGTGCTAGAGATAAAGGCCCATACTACGAGCAGTACTTC
CDR3 protein: CSARDKGPYYEQYF

D gene: TRBD1
J gene: TRBJ1-2
V gene: TRBV6-2/TRBV6-3
clone size: few
CDR3 DNA: TGTGCCAGCTGTGAGGGTCGACAGGGTCCCTCACTATGGGGCTACACCTTC
CDR3 protein: CASCEGRQGPSLWGYTF

D gene: TRBD1
J gene: TRBJ1-1
V gene: TRBV12-3/TRBV12-4
clone size: -
CDR3 DNA: TGTGCCAGCAGTACAGGGGGCACTGAAGCTTTCTTT
CDR3 protein: CASSTGGTEAFF

D gene: -
J gene: TRBJ2-1
V gene: TRBV6-5
clone size: many
CDR3 DNA: TGTGCCAGCAGTTTTTACAATGAGCAGTTCTTC
CDR3 protein: CASSFYNEQFF

D gene: -
J gene: TRBJ2-7
V gene: TRBV6-2/TRBV6-3
clone size: few
CDR3 DNA: TGTGCCAGCGCCGACGGAATCTACGAGCAGTACTTC
CDR3 protein: CASADGIYEQYF

D gene: TRBD1
J gene: TRBJ2-1
V gene: TRBV12-5
clone size: -
CDR3 DNA: TGTGCTAGTGGTTTGACCCGGACAGGGCGGGTGAGCCCTCTCTTGCAGTTCTTC
CDR3 protein: CASGLTRTGRVSPLLQFF

D gene: -
J gene: TRBJ1-5
V gene: TRBV18
clone size: -
CDR3 DNA: TGTGCCAGCTCACCACCGAGCAATCAGCCCCAGCATTTT
CDR3 protein: CASSPPSNQPQHF

D gene: TRBD1
J gene: TRBJ2-7
V gene: TRBV6-6
clone size: -
CDR3 DNA: TGTGCCAGCAGTTCCACTCCGGGACAGGCCCAACCCCGCTCCTACGAGCAGTACTTC
CDR3 protein: CASSSTPGQAQPRSYEQYF

D gene: -
J gene: TRBJ2-7
V gene: TRBV27
clone size: few
CDR3 DNA: TGTGCCAGCAGCCTACTACAGGGTGGCTACGAGCAGTACTTC
CDR3 protein: CASSLLQGGYEQYF

D gene: TRBD2
J gene: TRBJ2-1
V gene: TRBV2
clone size: -
CDR3 DNA: TGTGCCAGCAGTGATGGGACTAGCGGCTACAATGAGCAGTTCTTC
CDR3 protein: CASSDGTSGYNEQFF

D gene: -
J gene: TRBJ2-1
V gene: TRBV29-1
clone size: many
CDR3 DNA: TGCAGCGTTGAAAGAAACAATGAGCAGTTCTTC
CDR3 protein: CSVERNNEQFF

D gene: -
J gene: TRBJ2-3
V gene: TRBV5-1
clone size: -
CDR3 DNA: TGCGCCAGCAGCTTAAATGACAGAAGTGATACGCAGTATTTT
CDR3 protein: CASSLNDRSDTQYF

D gene: -
J gene: TRBJ2-7
V gene: TRBV12-3/TRBV12-4
clone size: few
CDR3 DNA: TGTGCCAGCAGTTTGTGGACAGAAACAACCTACGAGCAGTACTTC
CDR3 protein: CASSLWTETTYEQYF

D gene: TRBD1
J gene: TRBJ1-1
V gene: TRBV4-3
clone size: -
CDR3 DNA: TGCGCCAGCAGTCAAGAGAGCCCAGGGGGGACGGACACTGAAGCTTTCTTT
CDR3 protein: CASSQESPGGTDTEAFF

D gene: -
J gene: TRBJ2-1
V gene: TRBV28
clone size: -
CDR3 DNA: TGTGCCAGCAGCGCACAGAGCTACAATGAGCAGTTCTTC
CDR3 protein: CASSAQSYNEQFF

D gene: TRBD1
J gene: TRBJ1-1
V gene: TRBV5-6
clone size: -
CDR3 DNA: TGTGCCAGCAGCTTCGGCAGGGGGCGGACTGAAGCTTTCTTT
CDR3 protein: CASSFGRGRTEAFF